A selection of T cell receptor beta chains follows, all from one sample in a study of T cells after somatic rescue of genetic block. Measured with immunoSEQ multiplex PCR; TCRdb has only the in-frame clones, and not every one. The table records approximately 100,000 clones, approximately 90% of them present only once. The sequencing sample was made of peripheral blood mononuclear cells (PBMCs). The source is a woman aged 18-29 years. CDR3s leave out the opening cysteine and the closing phenylalanine or tryptophan.

TRBV7-9	TRBJ2-1	ASSPGPNEQF
TRBV19	TRBJ1-3	ASSRDRVSSGNTIY
TRBV7-2	TRBJ2-3	ASSPLAGGVGTQY
TRBV23-1	TRBJ1-5	ASSQSRQGNQPQH
TRBV5-6	TRBJ1-4	ASSLGGINEKLF
TRBV6-6	TRBJ1-6	ASSSGQLHSPLH
TRBV4-2	TRBJ2-6	ASSQETGGANVLT
TRBV5-1	TRBJ2-1	ASSPRGGVEIEQF
TRBV4-1	TRBJ1-4	ASSHGQLNEKLF
TRBV28	TRBJ1-2	ASSRSPGLYT